Below, one T cell receptor (beta chain) is given with its context. Its target is not known. The data were taken from a study of PD-1 blockade in classical Hodgkin lymphoma. As for the study in general: Once every 2 weeks, patients received intravenous nivolumab at 3 mg/kg. Study results and caveats: Complete responders possessed baseline diversity comparable to newly diagnosed patients.

The germline CDR1 and CDR2 sequences are SQVTM and ANQGSEA. V lost 3 bases and J lost 6, with 5 bases in between. The CDR3 length is 11 residues. The assay was immunoSEQ multiplex PCR, and TCRdb's table has in-frame clones only and misses some. The data show about 76,000 clones, about 89% seen once. Following autologous stem cell transplantation, relapse occurred in every patient, and exposure to brentuximab vedotin varied. Classifying best responses yielded complete response, partial response or progressive disease. The receptor comes from a human donor with classical Hodgkin lymphoma. The V gene is TRBV29-1, the J gene TRBJ2-2; D gene unclear. Material: peripheral blood mononuclear cells (PBMCs), obtained at baseline. CDR3 nucleotide sequence: TGCAGCGTTGATCGGGCCGGGGAGCTGTTTTTT. This encodes CSVDRAGELFF.